The 24 T cell receptor beta chains presented below share a single source sample, sequenced in a study of cytomegalovirus exposure and HLA in healthy donors. Primers: 60 Vbeta forward and 13 Jbeta reverse. Assay used: immunoSEQ multiplex PCR; TCRdb lists only in-frame clones, some missing. The sample yields more than 95,000 clones, around 67% seen once. The sequenced sample consisted of PBMCs. Receptors were obtained from a woman in her 50s in good health and CMV-seronegative.

The chain links TRBV7-2 to TRBJ1-1; no clear D gene. Germline CDR1 reads SGHTA; CDR2 reads FQGNSA. The CDR3 length is 16 residues. With 2 bases removed from V and 1 base from J, the gap between germline ends came to 14 bases. The CDR3 region has the DNA TGTGCCAGCAGCTTAAACGGAGGCCGGTCGAACACTGAAGCTTTCTTT. It codes for CASSLNGGRSNTEAFF.

This clone is a singleton in its sample. CDR3 protein: CASSQTGDLTEAFF. CDR3 coding DNA: TGCGCCAGCAGCCAGACAGGTGATTTGACTGAAGCTTTCTTT. J is TRBJ1-1 and V is TRBV4-1, with D perhaps TRBD1 (6 bases). Trimming stripped 3 bases from V and 5 bases from J, with 13 bases between. This CDR3 has 14 residues. Germline assignment: CDR1 MGHRA and CDR2 YSYEKL.

The sample holds a few counts of this clone. V is TRBV2 and J is TRBJ2-7, with 7 bases matching TRBD2. The ends lost 3 bases at V and 3 bases at J; junction bases unmatched: 5. The CDR3 consists of 14 residues. Germline V gene data show CDR1 as SNHLY and CDR2 as FYNNEI. The CDR3 spells CASSEGGASYEQYF. In nucleotides, the CDR3 is TGTGCCAGCAGTGAGGGAGGGGCTAGCTACGAGCAGTACTTC.

This clone has only a few counts. The J gene is TRBJ1-1, the V gene TRBV13, with unresolved D. The CDR3 is 13 amino acids. Trimming took 1 base from V and 1 from J, leaving 4 bases between them. Looked up from germline, CDR1 is PRHDT and CDR2 is FYEKMQ (reference sequence). CDR3 sequence (DNA): TGTGCCAGCAGCTTAGAGCCGAACACTGAAGCTTTCTTT. Its protein product is CASSLEPNTEAFF. Filled out from reference TRBV13 and TRBJ1-1, the complete variable domain reads AAGVIQSPRHLIKEKRETATLKCYPIPRHDTVYWYQQGPGQDPQFLISFYEKMQSDKGSIPDRFSAQQFSDYHSELNMSSLELGDSALYFCASSLEPNTEAFFGQGTRLTVV.

This clone was counted once. The chain couples TRBV4-1 to TRBJ1-3; unclear D gene. This CDR3 contains 17 residues. The germline V gene encodes CDR1 MGHRA and CDR2 YSYEKL. Trimming took off 3 bases at V and 0 bases at J, with 15 bases between the two ends. DNA for the CDR3: TGCGCCAGCAGCCACCTCCCCCCGGGAGTCTCTGGAAACACCATATATTTT. Residues: CASSHLPPGVSGNTIYF.

The gene calls are TRBV4-1 and TRBJ1-2; 9 nucleotides align to TRBD1. Looked up from germline, CDR1 is MGHRA and CDR2 is YSYEKL. J gave up 4 bases and V 1 base, and 4 bases lay outside the gene matches. This CDR3 spans 15 amino acids. The CDR3 sequence: CASSQVGDRVYGYTF. CDR3 coding DNA: TGCGCCAGCAGCCAAGTGGGGGACAGGGTCTATGGCTACACCTTC.

Only a few counts were recorded for this clone. The chain employs TRBV29-1 and TRBJ1-2; TRBD1 might be the D (6 bases). CDR1 SQVTM and CDR2 ANQGSEA come from the germline V gene. V was trimmed by 4 bases and J by 0 bases, leaving 9 bases between them. There are 13 residues in the CDR3. In DNA form, the CDR3 reads TGCAGCGTTGGACAGGCTACTAACTATGGCTACACCTTC. It codes for CSVGQATNYGYTF.

The genes are TRBV7-9 and TRBJ2-3; a possible D gene is TRBD1 (5 bases). The CDR3 sequence is 14 residues long. CDR1 and CDR2 (germline): SEHNR, FQNEAQ (reference sequence). The V end was cut by 5 bases, the J end by 0 bases, with 9 bases between. The CDR3, as DNA: TGTGCCAGCAGCCGAGACAGCAGCACAGATACGCAGTATTTT. Amino acids: CASSRDSSTDTQYF.

This clone was detected only a few times. The chain links TRBV6-5 to TRBJ2-3; 10 nucleotides align to TRBD2. This CDR3 contains 14 residues. V lost 6 bases and J lost 7; bases outside the gene matches: 7. The V gene's germline CDR1 is MNHEY and CDR2 SVGAGI. The CDR3 DNA reads as TGTGCCAGCAGAGAAGCGGGAGGGCCGTATACGCAGTATTTT. This sequence encodes CASREAGGPYTQYF.

This chain links TRBV10-3 with TRBJ1-1, with 8 bases aligning to TRBD1. The V and J ends lost 4 bases and 0 bases, in that order; junction bases with no gene match: 1. The CDR3 has 14 amino acids. Germline CDR1 and CDR2: ENHRY and SYGVKD. CDR3 amino acids: CAISGTGMNTEAFF. The CDR3 DNA is TGTGCCATCAGTGGGACAGGGATGAACACTGAAGCTTTCTTT.

The chain links TRBV30 to TRBJ1-6; the D gene is possibly TRBD1 (5 bases). CDR1 is GTSNPN, CDR2 SVGIG, per germline (reference sequence). The germline V and J ends were trimmed by 2 bases and 16 bases, with 15 bases remaining between them. This CDR3 spans 12 amino acids. The CDR3 DNA is TGTGCCTGGAGTCGCTCTCAGGGAAATCTCCACTTT. Amino acid sequence: CAWSRSQGNLHF.

The chain combines TRBV28 with TRBJ2-7; 8 positions agree with TRBD1. Germline trimming cut 8 bases from V and 5 bases from J; bases unmatched to any gene: 14. Germline lookup yields CDR1 MDHEN and CDR2 SYDVKM. The CDR3 extends over 15 amino acids. The CDR3, as DNA: TGTGCCAGCTCACAGAGGGCAGGGGGCAAGGACGAGCAGTACTTC. It encodes CASSQRAGGKDEQYF.

This chain links TRBV10-2 with TRBJ1-5; D not resolved. Deletions cut 10 bases from V and 7 bases from J, with 17 bases between. The CDR3 contains 13 residues. Germline CDR1 is WSHSY and CDR2 is SAAADI. CDR3: CATNLGRGQPQHF. CDR3 coding DNA: TGCGCCACTAACCTCGGGCGGGGACAGCCCCAGCATTTT.

The chain combines TRBV5-1 with TRBJ2-5, with TRBD2 matching over 10 bases. This CDR3 has 16 residues. Per germline, CDR1 SGHRS and CDR2 YFSETQ. The junction had 11 bases not matched to a gene; V was cut back by 4 bases and J by 5 bases. This CDR3 reads CASSPQWTSGGETQYF. The DNA for the CDR3 is TGCGCCAGCAGCCCCCAGTGGACTAGCGGAGGGGAGACCCAGTACTTC.

CDR3 loop: CATSADLGTGELFF. CDR3 DNA sequence: TGTGCCACCAGCGCCGACCTAGGAACCGGGGAGCTGTTTTTT. This chain joins TRBV15 and TRBJ2-2, with no clear D. This CDR3 is 14 amino acids long. With 5 bases removed from V and 5 bases from J, the gap between germline ends came to 12 bases. From germline, CDR1 is LNHNV and CDR2 YYDKDF (reference sequence).

This chain links TRBV10-3 with TRBJ2-1; the match to TRBD1 covers 8 bases. The CDR3 loop spans 14 amino acids. Germline assignment: CDR1 ENHRY and CDR2 SYGVKD. With 2 bases clipped from V and 3 bases from J, the junction kept 0 bases outside the gene matches. CDR3 loop: CAISEGQGYNEQFF. Here the CDR3 DNA reads TGTGCCATCAGTGAGGGACAGGGCTACAATGAGCAGTTCTTC.

The chain combines TRBV5-1 with TRBJ1-1; D gene uncertain. CDR1 is SGHRS, CDR2 YFSETQ, per germline. The CDR3 is 14 residues long. Trimming left V 3 bases short and J 0 bases short, with 9 bases between. The CDR3 region has the DNA TGCGCCAGCAGCTCGAGGGTCCTGAACACTGAAGCTTTCTTT. Encoded protein: CASSSRVLNTEAFF.

The chain couples TRBV30 to TRBJ2-2; maybe TRBD2 (6 bases). Trimming took 5 bases from V and 5 from J, leaving 18 bases between them. Germline values: CDR1 GTSNPN, CDR2 SVGIG (reference sequence). The CDR3 spans 15 residues. CDR3 bases: TGTGCCTGGGGACTTTCGGGACTTCAGACCGGGGAGCTGTTTTTT. Protein product: CAWGLSGLQTGELFF.

J is TRBJ2-3 and V is TRBV5-1; 13 bases are a match to TRBD2. The CDR3 covers 15 residues. Germline V gene lookup returns CDR1 SGHRS and CDR2 YFSETQ. With V trimmed by 4 bases and J by 6 bases, 5 bases remained unmatched. The CDR3, as DNA: TGCGCCAGCAGCCTAGGACTAGCGGGGGTGGATACGCAGTATTTT. Amino acid sequence: CASSLGLAGVDTQYF.

This chain links TRBV2 with TRBJ2-3; D uncertain. With 4 bases removed from V and 5 bases from J, the gap between germline ends came to 4 bases. This CDR3 has 11 amino acids. The V gene's germline CDR1 is SNHLY and CDR2 FYNNEI. This chain's CDR3 is CASSVIDTQYF. CDR3 sequence (DNA): TGTGCCAGCAGTGTAATAGATACGCAGTATTTT.

The chain links TRBV4-3 to TRBJ2-7; TRBD1 agrees at 7 bases. Trimming cost V 2 bases and J 2 bases; bases outside gene matches: 6. Germline V gives CDR1 LGHNA, CDR2 YSLEER. This CDR3 region has 15 residues. The CDR3 sequence is CASSQHRDRPYEQYF. The CDR3 coding sequence is TGCGCCAGCAGCCAACACCGGGACAGACCCTACGAGCAGTACTTC.

The V and J genes are TRBV5-1 and TRBJ2-7; 10 bases are a match to TRBD1. The trim removed 0 bases at V and 6 bases at J, leaving 6 bases unmatched. The CDR3 consists of 15 residues. Germline CDR1 and CDR2: SGHRS and YFSETQ. The chain's CDR3 is CASSLAPGQGLEQYF. In DNA, the CDR3 is TGCGCCAGCAGCTTGGCACCGGGACAGGGGCTCGAGCAGTACTTC.

J is TRBJ2-1 and V is TRBV5-1; D not certain. V lost 2 bases and J 0 bases, leaving 12 bases between the germline ends. CDR1 and CDR2 (germline): SGHRS, YFSETQ. The CDR3 has 16 amino acids. This chain's CDR3 is CASSFSQLSSYNEQFF. The CDR3 nucleotides are TGCGCCAGCAGCTTTTCCCAGTTGTCCTCCTACAATGAGCAGTTCTTC.

CDR3 in DNA: TGTGCCACACTCCCCCCCGGACAGGCCGGGGAGCAGTACTTC. This translates into CATLPPGQAGEQYF. V and J are TRBV10-3 and TRBJ2-7; TRBD1 matches 7 bases. Germline V gene data show CDR1 as ENHRY and CDR2 as SYGVKD. The CDR3 contains 14 residues. The trim removed 10 bases at V and 7 bases at J, leaving 16 bases unmatched.